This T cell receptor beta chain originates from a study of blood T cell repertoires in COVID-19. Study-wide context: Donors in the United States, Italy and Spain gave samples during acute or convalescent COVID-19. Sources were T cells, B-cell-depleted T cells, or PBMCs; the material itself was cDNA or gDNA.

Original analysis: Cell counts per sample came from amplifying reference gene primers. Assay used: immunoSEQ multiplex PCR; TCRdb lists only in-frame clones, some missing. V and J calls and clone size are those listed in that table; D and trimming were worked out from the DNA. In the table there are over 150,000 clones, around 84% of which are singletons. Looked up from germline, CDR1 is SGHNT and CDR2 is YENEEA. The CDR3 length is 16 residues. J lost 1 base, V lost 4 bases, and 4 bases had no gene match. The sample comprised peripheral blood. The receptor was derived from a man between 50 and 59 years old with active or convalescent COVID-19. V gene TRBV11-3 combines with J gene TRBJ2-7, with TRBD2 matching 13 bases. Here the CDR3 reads CASSSGLAGFSYEQYF. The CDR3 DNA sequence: TGTGCCAGCAGCTCGGGACTAGCGGGATTTTCCTACGAGCAGTACTTC. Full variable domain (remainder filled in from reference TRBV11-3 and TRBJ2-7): EAGVVQSPRYKIIEKKQPVAFWCNPISGHNTLYWYLQNLGQGPELLIRYENEEAVDDSQLPKDRFSAERLKGVDSTLKIQPAELGDSAVYLCASSSGLAGFSYEQYFGPGTRLTVT.